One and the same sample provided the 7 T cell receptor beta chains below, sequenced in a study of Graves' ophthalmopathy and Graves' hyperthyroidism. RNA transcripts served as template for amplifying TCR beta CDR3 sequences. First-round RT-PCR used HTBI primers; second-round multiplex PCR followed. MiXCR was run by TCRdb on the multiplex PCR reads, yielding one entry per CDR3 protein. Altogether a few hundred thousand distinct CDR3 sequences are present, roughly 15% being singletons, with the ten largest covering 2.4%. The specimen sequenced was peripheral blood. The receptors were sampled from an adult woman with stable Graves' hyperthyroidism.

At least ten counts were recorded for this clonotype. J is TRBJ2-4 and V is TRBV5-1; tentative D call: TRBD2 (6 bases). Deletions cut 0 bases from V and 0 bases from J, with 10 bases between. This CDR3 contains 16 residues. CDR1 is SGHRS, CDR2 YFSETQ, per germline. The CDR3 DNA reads TGCGCCAGCAGCTTGGCCGGGAGCCTAGCCAAAAACATTCAGTACTTC. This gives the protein CASSLAGSLAKNIQYF.

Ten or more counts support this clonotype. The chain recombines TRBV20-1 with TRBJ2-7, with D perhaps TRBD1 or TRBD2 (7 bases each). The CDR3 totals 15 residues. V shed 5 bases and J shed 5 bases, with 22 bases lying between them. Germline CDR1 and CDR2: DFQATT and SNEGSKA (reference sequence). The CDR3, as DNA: TGCAGTGCTGCCAGGGGGGGGACAATACCCCACGAGCAGTACTTC. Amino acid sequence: CSAARGGTIPHEQYF.

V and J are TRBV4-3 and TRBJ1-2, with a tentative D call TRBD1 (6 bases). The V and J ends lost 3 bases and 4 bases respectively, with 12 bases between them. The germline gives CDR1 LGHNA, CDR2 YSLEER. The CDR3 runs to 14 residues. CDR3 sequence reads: CASSHTDSIYGYTF. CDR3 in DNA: TGCGCCAGCAGCCACACGGACAGTATCTATGGCTACACCTTC.

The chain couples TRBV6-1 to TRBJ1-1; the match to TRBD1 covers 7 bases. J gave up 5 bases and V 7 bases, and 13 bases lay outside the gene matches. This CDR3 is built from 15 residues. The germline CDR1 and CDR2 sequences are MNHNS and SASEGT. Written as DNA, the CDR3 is TGTGCCAGCACTCATACAGGGGTAAGCGGGACTGAAGCTTTCTTT. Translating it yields CASTHTGVSGTEAFF.

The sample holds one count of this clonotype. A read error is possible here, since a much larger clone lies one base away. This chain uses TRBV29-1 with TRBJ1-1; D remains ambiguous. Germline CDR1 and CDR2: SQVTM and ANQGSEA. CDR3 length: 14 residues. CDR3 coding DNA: TGCAGCGTTGAAGTGTGGGCGGAGAACACTGAAGCTTGCTTT. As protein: CSVEVWAENTEACF.

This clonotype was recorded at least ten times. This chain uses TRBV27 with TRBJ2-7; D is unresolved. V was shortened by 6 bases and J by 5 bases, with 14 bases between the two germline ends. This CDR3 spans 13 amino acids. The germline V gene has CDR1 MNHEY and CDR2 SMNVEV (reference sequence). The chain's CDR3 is CASSYRASHEQYF. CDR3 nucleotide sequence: TGTGCCAGCAGCTACCGGGCATCCCACGAGCAGTACTTC.

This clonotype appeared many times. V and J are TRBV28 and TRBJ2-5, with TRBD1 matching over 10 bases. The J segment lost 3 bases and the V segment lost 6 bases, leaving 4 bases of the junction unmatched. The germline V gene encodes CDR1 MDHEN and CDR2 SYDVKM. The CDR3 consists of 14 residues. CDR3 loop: CASSRQGAKETQYF. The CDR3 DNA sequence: TGTGCCAGCAGCCGACAGGGGGCAAAAGAGACCCAGTACTTC.